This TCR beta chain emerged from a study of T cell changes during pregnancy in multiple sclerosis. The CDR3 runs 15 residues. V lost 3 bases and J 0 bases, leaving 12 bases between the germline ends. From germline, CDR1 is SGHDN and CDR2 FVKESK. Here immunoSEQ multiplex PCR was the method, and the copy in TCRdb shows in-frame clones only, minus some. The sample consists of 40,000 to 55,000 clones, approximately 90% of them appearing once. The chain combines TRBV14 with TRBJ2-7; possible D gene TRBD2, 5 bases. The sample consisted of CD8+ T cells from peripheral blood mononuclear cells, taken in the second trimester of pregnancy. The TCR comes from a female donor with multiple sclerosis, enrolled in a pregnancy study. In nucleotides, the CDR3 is TGTGCCAGCAGCCACCCCGAGCGGCCCTCCTACGAGCAGTACTTC. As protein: CASSHPERPSYEQYF.